This entry concerns a single TCR beta chain. This specimen comes from a study of blood T cell repertoires in COVID-19. Produced via immunoSEQ multiplex PCR; TCRdb's table is partial and in-frame only. Here the sample spans some 120,000 clones, about two thirds being singletons. The V and J ends lost 0 bases and 4 bases, in that order; junction bases with no gene match: 4. The CDR3 runs to 15 residues. Germline assignment: CDR1 SGHRS and CDR2 YFSETQ. The J gene is TRBJ2-4, the V gene TRBV5-1; 7 bases match TRBD1. The material sequenced was peripheral blood. This sequence originates from a human donor with acute or convalescent COVID-19. The donor label of this sample is uncertain. The DNA of the CDR3 is TGCGCCAGCAGCTTGGTATTGGGACAGAAAAACATTCAGTACTTC. Its translation: CASSLVLGQKNIQYF.